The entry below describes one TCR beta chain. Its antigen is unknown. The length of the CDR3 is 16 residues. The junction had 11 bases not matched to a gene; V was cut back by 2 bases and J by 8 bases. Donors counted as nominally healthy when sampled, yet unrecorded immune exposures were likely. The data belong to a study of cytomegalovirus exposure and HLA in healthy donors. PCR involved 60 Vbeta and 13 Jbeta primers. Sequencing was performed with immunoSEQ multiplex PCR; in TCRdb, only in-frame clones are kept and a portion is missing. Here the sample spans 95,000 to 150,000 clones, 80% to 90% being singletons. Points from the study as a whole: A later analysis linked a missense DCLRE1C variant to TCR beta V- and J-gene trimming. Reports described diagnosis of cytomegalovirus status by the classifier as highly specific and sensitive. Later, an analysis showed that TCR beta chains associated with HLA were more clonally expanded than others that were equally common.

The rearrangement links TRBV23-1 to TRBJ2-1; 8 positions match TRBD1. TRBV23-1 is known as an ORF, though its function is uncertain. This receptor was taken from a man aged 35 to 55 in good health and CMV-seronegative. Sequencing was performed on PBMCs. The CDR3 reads CASSQAFWTGTDEQFF. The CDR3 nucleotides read TGCGCCAGCAGTCAAGCCTTCTGGACAGGGACAGATGAGCAGTTCTTC.